This T cell receptor beta chain was observed in a study of blood T cells in healthy people across ages. Study-wide results and limits: A roughly linear fall in TCR beta diversity per million T cells was seen with increasing age. The diversity estimates, figures obtained from one million T cells, were considered underestimates.

Turning to this clonotype: Its cognate antigen is unknown.

With a J-beta primer mix and a sample-barcoded 5' primer, a second PCR ran roughly 6 to 11 cycles. MiXCR was run by TCRdb on the 5' RACE reads, yielding one entry per CDR3 protein. The sample shows about 1 million distinct CDR3 sequences, 20% to 25% of them seen only once. Germline lookup yields CDR1 SGDLS and CDR2 YYNGEE. V lost 1 base, J lost 4 bases, and 12 bases lay in between. The CDR3 spans 15 residues. This sample was also put to use in a study of T cells of mothers and their children.

This TCR came from a girl aged 2-10 years in good health. Sequencing was carried out using blood. The chain uses TRBV9 and TRBJ2-1; tentative D call: TRBD1 (5 bases). DNA for the CDR3: TGTGCCAGCAGCGTAAGGGGCGCGCTTTACAATGAGCAGTTCTTC. It is translated as CASSVRGALYNEQFF. Full variable domain (missing parts from reference TRBV9 and TRBJ2-1): DSGVTQTPKHLITATGQRVTLRCSPRSGDLSVYWYQQSLDQGLQFLIQYYNGEERAKGNILERFSAQQFPDLHSELNLSSLELGDSALYFCASSVRGALYNEQFFGPGTRLTVL.